The rows below give T cell receptor beta chains drawn from one sample of a study of OX40 agonist ivuxolimab in advanced cancers. Only in-frame clones appear in the TCRdb table, and some are missing; sequencing was by immunoSEQ multiplex PCR. The sample holds about 65,000 clones; 87% are singletons and the top ten take 0.38%. Sequencing was performed on CD4+ or CD8+ T cells sorted from blood, taken in a trial of the OX40 agonist ivuxolimab. The origin of the receptors is an adult with an advanced solid tumor such as melanoma, head and neck, liver or kidney cancer. CDR3s include the opening cysteine and the closing phenylalanine or tryptophan. A D gene is named only where the DNA matches it firmly. Clone size is given for some rows only: seen once, a few or many times, or a class if the clone is expanded.

CDR3nt,CDR3aa,j_gene,abundance,d_gene,v_gene
TGTGCCAGCAGTTACAGGGGGTTTACTTCACCCCTCCACTTT,CASSYRGFTSPLHF,TRBJ1-6,-,TRBD1,TRBV27
TGTGCCAGCAGCCCCATTAGGGGGCTTTCGTCCACTGGGGAGCTGTTTTTT,CASSPIRGLSSTGELFF,TRBJ2-2,-,TRBD1,TRBV14
TGTGCCAGCAGCTTAGCGCGGGGCGCGACGACTGAAGCTTTCTTT,CASSLARGATTEAFF,TRBJ1-1,-,-,TRBV7-6
TGTGCCAGTAGTCATGGGCAGGTATTGAGCACAGATACGCAGTATTTT,CASSHGQVLSTDTQYF,TRBJ2-3,-,-,TRBV19
TGTGCCAGCAGCCAGGGTGCAGGGGGCGATCCCTCCAATCAGCCCCAGCATTTT,CASSQGAGGDPSNQPQHF,TRBJ1-5,-,TRBD1,TRBV5-5
TGTGCCAGCAGTGCCGGGACAGGGTCGTACGAGCAGTACTTC,CASSAGTGSYEQYF,TRBJ2-7,-,TRBD1,TRBV27
TGTGCCAGCAGCTTAGCGACAGGGAGTCAGCCCCAGCATTTT,CASSLATGSQPQHF,TRBJ1-5,-,TRBD1,TRBV7-3
TGTGCCAGCAGTTTGTCAGGGTTCACTGAAGCTTTCTTT,CASSLSGFTEAFF,TRBJ1-1,-,-,TRBV28
TGTGCCAGCAGTTCCTCTTACAGGGTTTCCTACACCTTC,CASSSSYRVSYTF,TRBJ1-2,-,-,TRBV28
TGTGCCAGCAGCCAAGCGTTTTGGGACACCTTCAGCAATCAGCCCCAGCATTTT,CASSQAFWDTFSNQPQHF,TRBJ1-5,once,-,TRBV4-2
TGTGCCAGCAGCCCCTCGAATGGGCGGGGCTATGGCTACACCTTC,CASSPSNGRGYGYTF,TRBJ1-2,-,-,TRBV6-6
TGCGCCAGCAGCGCCGGGGGAACCACAGATACGCAGTATTTT,CASSAGGTTDTQYF,TRBJ2-3,few,-,TRBV5-1
TGTGCCAGCAGCTTAGAGGTGGTGAGTGCTGAAGCTTTCTTT,CASSLEVVSAEAFF,TRBJ1-1,-,-,TRBV7-2
TGTGCCAGCAGCGTATCTCCCGGGACAGGGAAAGACGAGCAGTACTTC,CASSVSPGTGKDEQYF,TRBJ2-7,-,TRBD1,TRBV9
TGTGCCAGCAGTCCCGACAGGGGTCGGGAAAAACTGTTTTTT,CASSPDRGREKLFF,TRBJ1-4,-,TRBD1,TRBV2
TGTGCCAGCAGCTTTGGGGACAGTTATAGGACTGAAGCTTTCTTT,CASSFGDSYRTEAFF,TRBJ1-1,-,TRBD1,TRBV7-9
TGCGCCAGCAGCCCCGGGGACGGTCCACCATATGGCTACACCTTC,CASSPGDGPPYGYTF,TRBJ1-2,-,-,TRBV5-1
TGCGCCAGCAGCTTGGGTGGAGAGTTTGGGTATGGCTACACCTTC,CASSLGGEFGYGYTF,TRBJ1-2,-,-,TRBV5-1
TGTGCCTGGAGAAAACAGGGAAACACTGAAGCTTTCTTT,CAWRKQGNTEAFF,TRBJ1-1,few,-,TRBV30
TGTGCCAGCAGCTCCACAGGGGGAAATCGGCCCCAGCATTTT,CASSSTGGNRPQHF,TRBJ1-5,-,TRBD1,TRBV2
TGCGCCAGCAGCTTGGCCCCGGGCTCCTACGAGCAGTACTTC,CASSLAPGSYEQYF,TRBJ2-7,-,-,TRBV5-1
TGTGCCAGCATCCTAGCGGGGGGTAGTTCCTACGAGCAGTACTTC,CASILAGGSSYEQYF,TRBJ2-7,few,TRBD2,TRBV5-6
TGTGCCAGCTCACCACCGGTTAGGGCTGAGTACGAGCAGTACTTC,CASSPPVRAEYEQYF,TRBJ2-7,-,-,TRBV18
TGTGCCAGCAGCCTAGGGACTAGCGGGGGCTACGAGCAGTACTTC,CASSLGTSGGYEQYF,TRBJ2-7,-,TRBD2,TRBV7-9
TGCGCCAGCAGTCAAGGGCCCGCCCCCGGCCGGTGGCCGAACACCGGGGAGCTGTTTTTT,CASSQGPAPGRWPNTGELFF,TRBJ2-2,once,-,TRBV23-1
TGTGCCAGCAGCGTCGGGGCCCGGAACACTGAAGCTTTCTTT,CASSVGARNTEAFF,TRBJ1-1,-,-,TRBV9
TGTGCCAGCAGCTTGGCCGGGGGCTCCGAGACCCAGTACTTC,CASSLAGGSETQYF,TRBJ2-5,few,-,TRBV5-4
TGTGCCAGCTCCGGGACATTAAATTCACCCCTCCACTTT,CASSGTLNSPLHF,TRBJ1-6,-,-,TRBV18
TGTGCCAGCAGCGAAGACAGGCGTGGGACAACTGAAGCTTTCTTT,CASSEDRRGTTEAFF,TRBJ1-1,-,-,TRBV9
TGTGCCAGCTCACCACCGCAGGGCGCCCTGGGGGCCGGGGAGCTGTTTTTT,CASSPPQGALGAGELFF,TRBJ2-2,-,-,TRBV18
TGTGCCAGCAGCTTGTCTTATTCAGGGCAGCCCCAGCATTTT,CASSLSYSGQPQHF,TRBJ1-5,-,-,TRBV5-4
TGTGCCTGGAGTGCGGGAAACACCATATATTTT,CAWSAGNTIYF,TRBJ1-3,-,-,TRBV30